A selection of T cell receptor beta chains follows, all from one sample in a study of T cells in localized non-small cell lung cancer. The data were produced by immunoSEQ multiplex PCR, yet TCRdb's version contains in-frame clones alone and is incomplete. The table includes 55,000 to 75,000 clones, about 89% detected once. Sequencing was performed on peripheral blood, taken before any cancer treatment. Receptor source: a man between 40 and 75 years old with stage I lung adenocarcinoma. CDR3s leave out the opening cysteine and the closing phenylalanine or tryptophan. A D gene is named only where the DNA matches it firmly.

V gene	J gene	D gene	CDR3 protein
TRBV6-1	TRBJ1-2	-	ASSDRPERRHYGYT
TRBV11-2	TRBJ2-3	-	ASSLGTSSTDTQY
TRBV10-3	TRBJ2-7	TRBD1	AISDPLVGQGTYEQY
TRBV5-6	TRBJ2-5	TRBD2	ASSLVSGRTQY
TRBV4-2	TRBJ2-5	-	ASSQTAGVHETQY
TRBV7-9	TRBJ2-7	TRBD1	ASSARTGGGNEQY
TRBV7-9	TRBJ2-7	TRBD2	ASSSAGRDYNYEQY
TRBV11-3	TRBJ2-1	TRBD2	ASSPSGRRYNEQF
TRBV4-1	TRBJ1-1	-	ASSRNSYTEAF
TRBV18	TRBJ2-7	-	ASSHRRDPYEQY
TRBV6-1	TRBJ2-4	TRBD1	ASIDRVKNIQY
TRBV19	TRBJ1-1	TRBD1	ASSRDGTANTEAF
TRBV5-4	TRBJ2-1	-	ASSHRREQF
TRBV4-2	TRBJ1-2	-	ASTPNRDENYGYT
TRBV18	TRBJ2-1	TRBD1	ASSQPAGQGWYEQF
TRBV6-6	TRBJ2-7	-	ASSRDRYPYEQY
TRBV6-1	TRBJ2-7	TRBD2	ASSDPRGGSYEQY
TRBV11-1	TRBJ1-1	-	ASSQDSTEAF
TRBV30	TRBJ2-7	TRBD2	AWSQGLADEQY
TRBV5-1	TRBJ1-3	-	ASSLNLSGNTIY
TRBV25-1	TRBJ2-1	TRBD2	ASSAATSGRANEQF
TRBV15	TRBJ2-7	-	ATSLEAGYYEQY
TRBV27	TRBJ1-5	-	ASSPGGGNQPQH
TRBV9	TRBJ2-3	-	ASSVSGMVADTQY
TRBV4-1	TRBJ2-1	-	ASSQDFPRGTYNEQF
TRBV18	TRBJ1-5	-	ASSLRDLGWNQPQH